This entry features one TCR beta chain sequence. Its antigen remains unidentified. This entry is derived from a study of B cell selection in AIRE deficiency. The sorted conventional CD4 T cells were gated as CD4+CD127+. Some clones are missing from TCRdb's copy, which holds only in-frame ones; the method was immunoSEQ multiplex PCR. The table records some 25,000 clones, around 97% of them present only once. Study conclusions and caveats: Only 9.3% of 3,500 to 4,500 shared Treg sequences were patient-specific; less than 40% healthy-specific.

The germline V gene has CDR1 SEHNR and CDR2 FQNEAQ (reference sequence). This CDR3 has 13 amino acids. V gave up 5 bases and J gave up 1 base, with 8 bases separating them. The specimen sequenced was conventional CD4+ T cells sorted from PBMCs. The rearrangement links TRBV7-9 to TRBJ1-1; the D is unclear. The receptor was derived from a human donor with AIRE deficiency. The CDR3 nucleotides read TGTGCCAGCAGCGCCCCAGGGAACACTGAAGCTTTCTTT. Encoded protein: CASSAPGNTEAFF.